Described below is a single TCR beta chain sequence and its context. Its recognized antigen is unknown. Base quality data are lacking; no much larger clone is found one base away. The treatment or condition label of this sample denotes: some 20 received Ad26.COV2.S at low or high dose, single or two shots; about 5 received placebo; per-sample allocation not given. For vaccine and placebo recipients, the sequenced repertoires came from samples collected on day 63 after the first injection. Cohort 1b enrolled 25 adults aged 18-55 years at a single site in Boston, USA, between 29 July and 7 August 2020. Ad26.COV2.S consisted of a replication-incompetent adenovirus type 26 vector by which a prefusion-stabilized SARS-CoV-2 spike protein from the original Wuhan strain was expressed. The immunoSEQ Assay was used to sequence TCRbeta CDR3 regions. After extraction, genomic DNA underwent amplification by bias-controlled multiplex PCR, followed by high-throughput sequencing. For the original study's pipeline: To quantify the absolute abundance of every unique TCRbeta CDR3 region, sequences were collapsed and filtered. T cell fraction was estimated by normalizing TCRbeta template counts to usable DNA, with usable DNA measured through amplification of reference genes found in all nucleated cells. Repertoire TCRs were annotated as SARS-CoV-2-specific by exact matching of V gene, CDR3 amino acid sequence and J gene to a known reactive TCR set. MIRA supplied the reference SARS-CoV-2 TCR set, which was filtered for enrichment in COVID-19-positive ImmuneCODE repertoires so that public or cross-reactive TCRs were removed. Based on the MIRA antigens, annotated TCRs were further analysed at the level of specific ORF or position within ORF. Depth was the summed frequency of annotated unique rearrangements, while breadth was defined as annotated unique rearrangements over total unique productive rearrangements. TCR breadth was compared between groups using two-sided Wilcoxon rank-sum tests. Sourced from immuneACCESS, this table was stored by TCRdb with only in-frame sequences that have V and J called. A share of the clones is absent; for the studies checked, an unresolved V gene accounts for under half, and the remainder has no known explanation. Clone size and V and J calls were adopted from that table, with D and trimming inferred from the DNA. The sample profile shows more than 400,000 clones; roughly 90% of them were found once. The top ten constitute over 1.5% of the sample.

This record belongs to a study of Ad26.COV2.S vaccination and SARS-CoV-2 variants (dated by TCRdb to about 2021). Some background on the complete study: Donors in the vaccine arm were drawn from COV1001, a phase I-IIa trial of Ad26.COV2.S in healthy adults that was multicentre, randomized, double-blind and placebo-controlled. TCRbeta repertoire sequencing was used to assess the specificity and breadth of SARS-CoV-2-reactive T cell receptors after Ad26.COV2.S vaccination. A total of 32 samples were included in the TCR-sequenced set, comprising about 20 Ad26.COV2.S vaccine recipients, 5 placebo recipients and 8 SARS-CoV-2 convalescent individuals. Investigators did not know the trial group allocation while performing experiments and assessing outcomes. Participants in the trial were split at random into five groups of five each, receiving low-dose or high-dose Ad26.COV2.S once or twice, or else placebo on both occasions. Ad26.COV2.S was administered intramuscularly at 5 x 10^10 or 1 x 10^11 viral particles, either as a single shot or as two shots given 56 days apart. Broader findings and caveats from the paper: The authors noted that total T cell responses may have been underestimated by the TCR breadth and depth analyses. Vaccine and placebo recipients had comparable non-spike TCR breadth, which fits with the vaccine containing only spike. After vaccination, substantial breadth of spike-specific CD8+ and CD4+ T cell responses was reported. Higher spike-specific TCR breadth was observed in Ad26.COV2.S recipients than in placebo recipients (P = 0.0014). The study was not powered to compare responses between vaccine doses or regimens.

The source is a person aged 18-65 years who received the Ad26.COV2.S COVID-19 vaccine or a placebo. The sample was peripheral blood, taken in a trial of Ad26.COV2.S vaccine versus placebo.

The CDR3 in this case is CATRSPESRTQYF. The DNA sequence is as follows: TGTGCCACCAGAAGTCCGGAGAGTCGGACCCAGTACTTC. The sequence links TRBV15 to TRBJ2-5, with no D gene named confidently. Via the germline V gene (reference sequence), CDR1 is LNHNV and CDR2 YYDKDF. Its CDR3 holds 13 amino acids, cysteine through phenylalanine. The retained sequence is limited to the CDR3, 39 bases, with the frame set at the first base. The V and J ends are trimmed by 6 bases and 7 bases, leaving 15 bases between them.